Shown below are 23 T cell receptor beta chains from a single sample sequenced in a study of tumor-infiltrating lymphocytes in primary liver carcinoma. It was from approximately 22-30 mg of unsorted bulk tissue that RNA and DNA were co-extracted. The authors made TCR beta cDNA from approximately 500 ng total RNA with a constant-region primer. Generation of the TCR beta libraries relied on three nested multiplex PCR rounds using slightly modified ARM-PCR. A C-beta reverse primer was combined with TRBV1-TRBV30 forward primers in the first two PCR rounds, and each round had about 10 cycles. TCRdb re-analysed the multiplex PCR reads in MiXCR, keeping a single row per CDR3 protein. The sample holds more than 55,000 distinct CDR3 sequences, about two thirds seen once. The sequenced sample was liver tumor tissue from sampling region 2. Subset: tumor region T2, inferior pole. Receptors originate from a man aged 40-49 years with primary liver carcinoma and hepatitis B virus infection.

With regard to this clonotype: No conserved phenylalanine or tryptophan ends this CDR3, so it is likely a read error. The V gene is TRBV6-5, the J gene TRBJ2-7; D uncertain. The germline V gene has CDR1 MNHEY and CDR2 SVGAGI. Deletions cut 5 bases from V and 4 bases from J, with 12 bases between. CDR3 length equals 13 residues. CDR3 in DNA: TGTGCCAGCAGTGTCTCAACATCTTACGAGCAGTACCTC. Encoded protein: CASSVSTSYEQYL.

The chain combines TRBV12-3 or TRBV12-4 with TRBJ2-3; 7 bases are shared with TRBD1. V gave up 1 base and J gave up 0 bases; unmatched junction bases: 4. CDR3 length equals 16 residues. As DNA, the CDR3 is TGTGCCAGCAGTTTAGTCCGACAGGGAAGCACAGATACGCAGTATTTT. Translated: CASSLVRQGSTDTQYF.

CDR3 DNA sequence: TGTACCAACAACCAAGGGACAGGGAGAACCTACGAGCAGTACTTC. Its protein product is CTNNQGTGRTYEQYF. The rearrangement joins TRBV11-2 to TRBJ2-7; 9 positions agree with TRBD1. Germline V gene data show CDR1 as SGHAT and CDR2 as FQNNGV. This CDR3 contains 15 residues.

This clonotype was recorded at least ten times. The chain links TRBV11-2 to TRBJ2-7, with D perhaps TRBD2 (6 bases). The germline gives CDR1 SGHAT, CDR2 FQNNGV. V lost 7 bases and J lost 4, with 20 bases in between. This CDR3 comprises 15 residues. CDR3 in DNA: TGTGCCAGCAACTCAACCCGGGGGAGAAGATACGAGCAGTACTTC. The encoded protein is CASNSTRGRRYEQYF. The entire variable domain, with the rest obtained from reference TRBV11-2 and TRBJ2-7, is as follows: EAGVAQSPRYKIIEKRQSVAFWCNPISGHATLYWYQQILGQGPKLLIQFQNNGVVDDSQLPKDRFSAERLKGVDSTLKIQPAKLEDSAVYLCASNSTRGRRYEQYFGPGTRLTVT.

This chain links TRBV5-5 with TRBJ1-2; D is unclear. CDR1 is SGHKS, CDR2 YYEKEE, per germline (reference sequence). The CDR3 is made up of 16 amino acids. V shed 0 bases and J shed 4 bases, with 16 bases lying between them. The CDR3: CASSLAEGASGYGYTF. The CDR3 coding sequence is TGTGCCAGCAGCTTGGCTGAGGGAGCATCGGGCTATGGCTACACCTTC.

In regard to this clonotype: With a much larger clone just one base away, this may be a read error. Without the conserved terminal phenylalanine or tryptophan, this CDR3 likely stems from a read error. This chain links TRBV29-1 with TRBJ2-5; perhaps TRBD1 as D (6 bases). V lost 4 bases and J 2 bases, leaving 8 bases between the germline ends. Per the germline V gene, CDR1 is SQVTM and CDR2 is ANQGSEA. This CDR3 is 12 amino acids long. The DNA of the CDR3 is TGCAGCGTTGCTGGACAGCAAGAGACCCAGTACTTA. Translating gives CSVAGQQETQYL.

As for this clonotype: Since a much larger clone is just one base distant, this may be a read error. The V gene is TRBV12-3 or TRBV12-4, the J gene TRBJ1-3, with 8 bases matching TRBD1. J lost 8 bases, V lost 6 bases, and 9 bases had no gene match. The CDR3 totals 14 residues. The CDR3 sequence: CASRSTGDGDTIYF. The CDR3 DNA sequence: TGTGCCAGCAGATCGACAGGGGACGGAGACACCATATATTTT.

Note on this clonotype: One base away lies a much larger clone, so this may be a sequencing read error. The rearrangement links TRBV7-8 to TRBJ2-5; D is possibly TRBD1 (6 bases). CDR1 is SGHVS, CDR2 FQNEAQ, per germline. CDR3 length: 14 residues. Here the CDR3 reads CASSRDIARETHYF. CDR3 nucleotide sequence: TGTGCCAGCAGCCGGGACATCGCCCGAGAGACCCACTACTTC. Looking up the rest from reference TRBV7-8 and TRBJ2-5 gives the full variable domain: GAGVSQSPRYKVAKRGQDVALRCDPISGHVSLFWYQQALGQGPEFLTYFQNEAQLDKSGLPSDRFFAERPEGSVSTLKIQRTQQEDSAVYLCASSRDIARETHYFGPGTRLLVL.

This clonotype was counted once. This sequence joins TRBV11-2 and TRBJ1-1; the D is unclear. The CDR3 has 14 amino acids. V was clipped by 2 bases and J by 5 bases, with 12 bases between them. Germline V CDR1 and CDR2: SGHAT, FQNNGV. CDR3 loop: CASSLNAGRTEAFF. CDR3 nucleotide sequence: TGTGCCAGCAGCTTAAACGCCGGGAGGACTGAAGCTTTCTTT. Full variable domain (rest looked up from reference TRBV11-2 and TRBJ1-1): EAGVAQSPRYKIIEKRQSVAFWCNPISGHATLYWYQQILGQGPKLLIQFQNNGVVDDSQLPKDRFSAERLKGVDSTLKIQPAKLEDSAVYLCASSLNAGRTEAFFGQGTRLTVV.

This clonotype was picked up a small number of times. A read error may be the cause here, since a much bigger clone is one base away. The chain employs TRBV5-4 and TRBJ2-3, with D perhaps assigned TRBD1 or TRBD2 (6 bases each). The CDR3 spans 14 residues. Germline V gene sequence: CDR1 SGHNT, CDR2 YYREEE (reference sequence). CDR3 sequence reads: CASSLEGGTGTQYF. CDR3 bases: TGTGCCAGCAGCCTCGAGGGGGGCACAGGTACGCAGTATTTT. Based on the CDR3 plus reference TRBV5-4 and TRBJ2-3, the full variable domain is ETGVTQSPTHLIKTRGQQVTLRCSSQSGHNTVSWYQQALGQGPQFIFQYYREEENGRGNFPPRFSGLQFPNYSSELNVNALELDDSALYLCASSLEGGTGTQYFGPGTRLTVL.

Comment on this clonotype: As the CDR3 is not closed by the conserved phenylalanine or tryptophan, this likely results from a read error. The limits of the CDR3 on the DNA are not certain, so only TCRdb's listed CDR3 is given. This chain joins TRBV6-6 and TRBJ2-1; the table's TRBD1 call for D was not verified on the DNA. With termini counted, the CDR3 has 14 amino acids. The germline CDR1 and CDR2 sequences are MNHNY and SVGAGI (reference sequence). Here the CDR3 reads CASSYTRSDNEEFS.

This clonotype has at least ten counts. The chain links TRBV10-3 to TRBJ1-2; D might be TRBD1 (6 bases). CDR3 length: 15 residues. The germline V and J ends were trimmed by 5 bases and 7 bases, with 20 bases remaining between them. Germline-derived CDR1 and CDR2 are ENHRY and SYGVKD. The CDR3 DNA reads as TGTGCCATCAGTAAGGGGTCACAGGGTTTGCGTGGCTACACCTTC. Translated: CAISKGSQGLRGYTF.

This chain connects TRBV6-6 to TRBJ2-7; D may be TRBD1 (6 bases). Germline lookup yields CDR1 MNHNY and CDR2 SVGAGI (reference sequence). The CDR3 has 16 residues. V lost 4 bases and J 2 bases, leaving 18 bases between the germline ends. CDR3 amino acids: CASSFLRRGITYEQYF. The CDR3 DNA is TGTGCCAGCAGTTTCCTACGAAGGGGGATTACCTACGAGCAGTACTTC.

In regard to this clonotype: No conserved phenylalanine or tryptophan ends this CDR3, so it is likely a read error. Because the CDR3's place on the DNA is in doubt, the DNA is left out and the CDR3 is given as listed by TCRdb. This chain links TRBV4-2 with TRBJ2-6; whether TRBD1, the table's D call, matches the DNA was not checked. Per germline, CDR1 LGHNA and CDR2 YNFKEQ. The CDR3 spans 18 amino acids, including both terminal residues. CDR3 loop: CVSSQETGGIIGANVLTY.

As for this clonotype: The germline gene is not matched at one end of the junction; a read error may be the cause. This rearrangement joins TRBV4-1 to TRBJ2-7; perhaps D is TRBD1 or TRBD2 (6 bases each). Germline values: CDR1 MGHRA, CDR2 YSYEKL. This CDR3 comprises 15 residues. Written as DNA, the CDR3 is TGCGCCAGCAGCCCTTCCCGGGACAAGGACTACGAGCAATACTTC. Its protein is CASSPSRDKDYEQYF.

Of note for this clonotype: One end of the junction fails to match germline, which may point to a read error. The rearrangement joins TRBV29-1 to TRBJ1-6, with 10 bases fitting TRBD1. The germline V gene has CDR1 SQVTM and CDR2 ANQGSEA. The CDR3 has 15 residues. The CDR3 is CIVPRVGQGDSPLHF. The CDR3 bases are TGCATCGTCCCCCGGGTTGGACAGGGGGACTCGCCCCTGCACTTT.

As concerns this clonotype: A much larger clone differs by one base, so this may be a read error. The chain couples TRBV5-1 to TRBJ1-4, with a possible D match to TRBD1 (6 bases). This CDR3 is built from 15 residues. CDR1 is SGHRS, CDR2 YFSETQ, per germline. The CDR3 DNA reads TGCGCCAGCAGCTGGGGACATTCGGGTAATGAAAAACTGCTTTTT. This gives the protein CASSWGHSGNEKLLF.

This clonotype has only a few counts. Just one base apart from a much larger clone, this may be a read error. The rearrangement uses TRBV18 and TRBJ2-7; 9 bases are shared with TRBD2. The germline CDR1 and CDR2 sequences are KGHSH and LQKENI. CDR3 size: 16 residues. With 4 bases clipped from V and 2 bases from J, the junction kept 9 bases outside the gene matches. The CDR3 here is CASSLTGGTSPYEQYF. CDR3 DNA: TGTGCCAGCTCACTAACCGGAGGGACTAGCCCCTACGAGCAGTACTTC.

This clonotype was counted between two and nine times. This chain joins TRBV11-1 and TRBJ2-1; D not resolved. CDR3 size: 13 residues. With 2 bases removed from V and 6 bases from J, the gap between germline ends came to 8 bases. CDR1 is SGHAT and CDR2 is FQDESV in the germline V gene (reference sequence). CDR3 sequence (DNA): TGTGCCAGCAGCTTAATTGGCTTCAATGAGCAGTTCTTC. Translated: CASSLIGFNEQFF. The complete variable domain, with remaining parts taken from reference TRBV11-1 and TRBJ2-1, reads EAEVAQSPRYKITEKSQAVAFWCDPISGHATLYWYRQILGQGPELLVQFQDESVVDDSQLPKDRFSAERLKGVDSTLKIQPAELGDSAMYLCASSLIGFNEQFFGPGTRLTVL.

Note on this clonotype: The CDR3 does not close with the conserved phenylalanine or tryptophan, likely indicating a read error. The chain links TRBV11-2 to TRBJ2-5; D is possibly TRBD2 (6 bases). CDR1 is SGHAT and CDR2 is FQNNGV in the germline V gene. The CDR3 length is 16 residues. This CDR3 reads CTSSQTPSGGIETQYY. CDR3 DNA sequence: TGTACCAGCAGCCAAACTCCTAGTGGGGGGATAGAGACCCAGTACTAC.

The genes are TRBV10-3 and TRBJ2-7; no definite D call. The V gene's germline CDR1 is ENHRY and CDR2 SYGVKD. CDR3 length: 15 residues. Trimming shortened V by 0 bases and J by 3 bases, and 12 bases separated the two germline ends. CDR3 protein: CAISESARVYYEQYF. The CDR3 DNA sequence: TGTGCCATCAGTGAGTCGGCGAGAGTGTACTACGAGCAGTACTTC.

About this clonotype itself: The junction and the germline gene differ at one end; a read error may be behind it. J is TRBJ2-3 and V is TRBV4-3, with TRBD2 matching 9 bases. CDR1 is LGHNA, CDR2 YSLEER, per germline. The CDR3 has 19 amino acids. The CDR3 reads CASSQDLEPRTSATDTQYF. CDR3 DNA sequence: TGTGCCAGCAGCCAAGATCTGGAACCGCGGACTAGCGCCACAGATACGCAGTATTTT.

Worth noting for this clonotype: A read error may produce the germline difference seen at one junction end. The chain is built from TRBV25-1 and TRBJ2-1; 7 positions agree with TRBD2. Germline V gives CDR1 MGHDK, CDR2 SYGVNS. This CDR3 spans 21 amino acids. The CDR3 nucleotides read TGTTCCAGCAGTGAATGGGGTTCGGATATAATAGCGGGTGGTTCCTACAATGAGCAGTTCTTC. Protein product: CSSSEWGSDIIAGGSYNEQFF.